Listed below are T cell receptor beta chains from one sample, sequenced in a study of shared clonotypes between healthy human individuals. Clones were read by immunoSEQ multiplex PCR, and TCRdb kept only the in-frame ones, dropping some. The sample records approximately 980,000 clones, approximately 80% being singletons. Sequenced sample: memory CD4+ T cells sorted from blood. These receptors were obtained from a man in his late teens or twenties in good health. The CDR3 runs from the conserved cysteine through the conserved F or W. D genes are given only for firm matches. Some rows mark clone size as missing; the rest say once, few, many or name a class of expanded clone.

size: .; J: TRBJ1-6; D: .; V: TRBV9; CDR3: CASSVGGSYNSPLHF; DNA: TGTGCCAGCAGCGTAGGGGGCTCCTATAATTCACCCCTCCACTTT
size: many; J: TRBJ1-2; D: TRBD1; V: TRBV14; CDR3: CASSGQGVYGYTF; DNA: TGTGCCAGCAGCGGACAGGGTGTCTATGGCTACACCTTC
size: few; J: TRBJ2-6; D: .; V: TRBV30; CDR3: CAWSVQRSQAFSGANVLTF; DNA: TGTGCCTGGAGTGTACAGAGGAGCCAAGCTTTTTCTGGGGCCAACGTCCTGACTTTC
size: .; J: TRBJ2-2; D: TRBD2; V: TRBV6-5; CDR3: CASSYLAGHTGELFF; DNA: TGTGCCAGCAGTTACCTAGCGGGACACACCGGGGAGCTGTTTTTT
size: .; J: TRBJ2-7; D: .; V: TRBV27; CDR3: CASSPPPPIREQYF; DNA: TGTGCCAGCAGTCCCCCACCCCCCATTCGTGAGCAGTACTTC
size: many; J: TRBJ1-4; D: TRBD1; V: TRBV5-4; CDR3: CASSSSGQRSTEKLFF; DNA: TGTGCCAGCAGCTCCTCGGGACAGAGGTCTACGGAAAAACTGTTTTTT
size: .; J: TRBJ2-1; D: TRBD1; V: TRBV6-5; CDR3: CASSWGTGGYNEQFF; DNA: TGTGCCAGCAGTTGGGGGACAGGGGGCTACAATGAGCAGTTCTTC
size: .; J: TRBJ2-3; D: .; V: TRBV9; CDR3: CASSRRGGTQADTQYF; DNA: TGTGCCAGCAGCCGAAGGGGGGGGACGCAGGCAGATACGCAGTATTTT
size: .; J: TRBJ1-3; D: .; V: TRBV6-1; CDR3: CASSKQGSSGNTIYF; DNA: TGTGCCAGCAGTAAACAGGGTTCCTCTGGAAACACCATATATTTT
size: .; J: TRBJ2-5; D: TRBD1; V: TRBV9; CDR3: CASSVGGAGGETQYF; DNA: TGTGCCAGCAGCGTAGGAGGGGCAGGGGGAGAGACCCAGTACTTC
size: .; J: TRBJ2-4; D: .; V: TRBV29-1; CDR3: CSAVKDGNIQYF; DNA: TGCAGCGCTGTCAAGGATGGAAACATTCAGTACTTC
size: few; J: TRBJ1-1; D: .; V: TRBV9; CDR3: CASTEGDANTEAFF; DNA: TGTGCCAGCACCGAAGGGGATGCGAACACTGAAGCTTTCTTT
size: .; J: TRBJ2-7; D: .; V: TRBV7-2; CDR3: CASSFGRAYEQYF; DNA: TGTGCCAGCAGCTTCGGCAGGGCCTACGAGCAGTACTTC
size: .; J: TRBJ2-1; D: TRBD1; V: TRBV7-2; CDR3: CASRGPGTGALEQFF; DNA: TGTGCGAGCAGGGGACCCGGGACAGGAGCTTTGGAGCAGTTCTTC
size: .; J: TRBJ1-6; D: TRBD1; V: TRBV30; CDR3: CAWILGQGKGSPLHF; DNA: TGTGCCTGGATTCTTGGACAGGGAAAAGGATCACCCCTCCACTTT
size: .; J: TRBJ2-1; D: .; V: TRBV4-3; CDR3: CASSQAAGMGDNEQFF; DNA: TGCGCCAGCAGCCAAGCCGCCGGGATGGGGGATAATGAGCAGTTCTTC
size: .; J: TRBJ2-1; D: TRBD2; V: TRBV18; CDR3: CASSLTGTSGRAYNEQFF; DNA: TGTGCCAGCTCACTGACCGGGACTAGCGGGAGGGCCTACAATGAGCAGTTCTTC
size: .; J: TRBJ2-5; D: .; V: TRBV27; CDR3: CASPEGQGNQETQYF; DNA: TGTGCCAGCCCCGAAGGGCAGGGAAACCAAGAGACCCAGTACTTC
size: .; J: TRBJ1-1; D: TRBD1; V: TRBV15; CDR3: CATSSRQGLGTEAFF; DNA: TGTGCCACCAGCAGCCGACAGGGTCTGGGCACTGAAGCTTTCTTT
size: .; J: TRBJ1-6; D: TRBD1; V: TRBV27; CDR3: CASSLGTDRLSYNSPLHF; DNA: TGTGCCAGCAGCCTTGGGACAGACCGACTCTCCTATAATTCACCCCTCCACTTT